Here is one TCR beta chain with its context. Germline V gene sequence: CDR1 MNHEY, CDR2 SMNVEV (reference sequence). The CDR3 totals 16 residues. J gave up 0 bases and V 5 bases, and 10 bases lay outside the gene matches. The data originate from a study of blood T cell repertoires in COVID-19. Across the whole study: Some COVID-19 samples were acute and others convalescent; all came from the United States, Italy and Spain.

Assay used: immunoSEQ multiplex PCR; TCRdb lists only in-frame clones, some missing. The sample consists of 150,000 to 200,000 clones, 83% of them appearing once. V usage is TRBV27 and J usage is TRBJ2-7; 7 bases are shared with TRBD2. Sequencing was carried out using peripheral blood. The TCR originated in a woman aged 70 to 79 with COVID-19, enrolled during active disease. The CDR3 region is CASSRLGGSPSYEQYF. In nucleotides, the CDR3 is TGTGCCAGCAGTCGACTGGGGGGGAGCCCCTCCTACGAGCAGTACTTC.